The clone carrying this TCR beta chain was recorded only once. This sample stems from a study of control samples from healthy donors and cancer patients. Here immunoSEQ multiplex PCR was the method, and the copy in TCRdb shows in-frame clones only, minus some. The table shows some 130,000 clones, with more than 90% occurring only once. V gave up 0 bases and J gave up 6 bases, with 9 bases separating them. CDR3 length: 13 residues. Germline V CDR1 and CDR2: SQVTM, ANQGSEA. Sequencing was carried out using blood. V and J are TRBV29-1 and TRBJ1-5; D might be TRBD1 (5 bases). The clonotype comes from a man younger than 30 in good health. CDR3 in amino acids: CSVEEGAGQPQHF. The CDR3, as DNA: TGCAGCGTTGAAGAAGGGGCCGGTCAGCCCCAGCATTTT.